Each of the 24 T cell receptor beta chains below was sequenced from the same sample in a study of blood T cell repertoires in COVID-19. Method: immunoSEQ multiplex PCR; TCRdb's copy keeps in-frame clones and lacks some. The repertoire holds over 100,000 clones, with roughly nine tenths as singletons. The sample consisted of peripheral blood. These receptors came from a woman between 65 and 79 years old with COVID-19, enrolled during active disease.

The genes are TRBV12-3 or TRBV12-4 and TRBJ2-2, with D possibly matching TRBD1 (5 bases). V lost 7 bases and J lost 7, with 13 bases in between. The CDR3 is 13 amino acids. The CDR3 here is CASTIGANGELFF. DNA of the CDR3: TGTGCCAGCACTATTGGGGCAAACGGGGAGCTGTTTTTT.

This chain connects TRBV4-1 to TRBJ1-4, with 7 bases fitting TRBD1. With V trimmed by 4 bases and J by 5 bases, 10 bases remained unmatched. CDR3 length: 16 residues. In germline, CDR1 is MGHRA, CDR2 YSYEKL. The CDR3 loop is CASSLSSGQTNEKLFF. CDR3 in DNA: TGCGCCAGCAGCCTAAGCTCGGGACAGACCAATGAAAAACTGTTTTTT.

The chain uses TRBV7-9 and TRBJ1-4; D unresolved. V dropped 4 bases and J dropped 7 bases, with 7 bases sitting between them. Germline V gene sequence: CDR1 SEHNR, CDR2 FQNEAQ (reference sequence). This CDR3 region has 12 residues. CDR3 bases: TGTGCCAGCAGCTGGGAGCTTGAAAAACTGTTTTTT. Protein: CASSWELEKLFF. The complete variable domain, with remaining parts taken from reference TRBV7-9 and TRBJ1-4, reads DTGVSQNPRHKITKRGQNVTFRCDPISEHNRLYWYRQTLGQGPEFLTYFQNEAQLEKSRLLSDRFSAERPKGSFSTLEIQRTEQGDSAMYLCASSWELEKLFFGSGTQLSVL.

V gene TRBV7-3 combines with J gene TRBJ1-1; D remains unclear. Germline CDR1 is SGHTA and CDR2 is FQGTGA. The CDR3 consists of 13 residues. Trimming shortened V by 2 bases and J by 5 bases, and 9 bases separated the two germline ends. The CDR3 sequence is CASSLVTGTEAFF. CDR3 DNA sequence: TGTGCCAGCAGCTTAGTTACGGGGACTGAAGCTTTCTTT.

In nucleotides, the CDR3 is TGCGCCAGCAGGCGGACAGGGGGATACGAGCAGTACTTC. Translated, it gives CASRRTGGYEQYF. The V call is TRBV10-1, the J call TRBJ2-7, with 10 bases identical to TRBD1. Germline lookup yields CDR1 WNHNN and CDR2 SYGVQD (reference sequence). CDR3 size: 13 residues. The ends lost 6 bases at V and 4 bases at J; junction bases unmatched: 3.

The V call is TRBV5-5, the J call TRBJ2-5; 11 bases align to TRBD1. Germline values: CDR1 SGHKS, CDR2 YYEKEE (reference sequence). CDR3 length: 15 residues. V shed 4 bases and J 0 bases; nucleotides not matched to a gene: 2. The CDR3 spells CASSRDRGYQETQYF. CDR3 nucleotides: TGTGCCAGCAGCAGGGACAGGGGGTACCAAGAGACCCAGTACTTC.

CDR3 region: CASRRAENEKLFF. The CDR3 DNA follows: TGTGCCAGCCGGAGAGCAGAGAATGAAAAACTGTTTTTT. This chain uses TRBV2 with TRBJ1-4; D is uncertain. Trimming left V 8 bases short and J 5 bases short, with 12 bases between. This CDR3 comprises 13 residues. Per germline, CDR1 SNHLY and CDR2 FYNNEI. The full variable domain, completed using reference TRBV2 and TRBJ1-4, is EPEVTQTPSHQVTQMGQEVILRCVPISNHLYFYWYRQILGQKVEFLVSFYNNEISEKSEIFDDQFSVERPDGSNFTLKIRSTKLEDSAMYFCASRRAENEKLFFGSGTQLSVL.

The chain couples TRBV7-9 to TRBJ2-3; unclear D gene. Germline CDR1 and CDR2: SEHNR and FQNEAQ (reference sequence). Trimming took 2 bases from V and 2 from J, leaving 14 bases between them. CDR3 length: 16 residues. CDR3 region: CASSLFLGRTTDTQYF. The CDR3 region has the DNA TGTGCCAGCAGCTTATTCCTAGGCCGTACCACAGATACGCAGTATTTT.

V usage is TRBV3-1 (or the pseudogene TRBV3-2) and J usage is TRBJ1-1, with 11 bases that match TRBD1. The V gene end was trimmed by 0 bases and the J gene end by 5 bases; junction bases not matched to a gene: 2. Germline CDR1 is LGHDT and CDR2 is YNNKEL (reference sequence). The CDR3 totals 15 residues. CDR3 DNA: TGTGCCAGCAGCCAAGACGGGACAGGGGGGACTGAAGCTTTCTTT. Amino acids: CASSQDGTGGTEAFF.

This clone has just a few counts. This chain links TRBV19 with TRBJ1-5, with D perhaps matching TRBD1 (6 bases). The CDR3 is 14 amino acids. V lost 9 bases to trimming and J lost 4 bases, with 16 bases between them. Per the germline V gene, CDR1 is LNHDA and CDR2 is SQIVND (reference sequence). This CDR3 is CASSGQLRNQPQHF. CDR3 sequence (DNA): TGTGCCAGCTCGGGACAACTACGGAATCAGCCCCAGCATTTT.

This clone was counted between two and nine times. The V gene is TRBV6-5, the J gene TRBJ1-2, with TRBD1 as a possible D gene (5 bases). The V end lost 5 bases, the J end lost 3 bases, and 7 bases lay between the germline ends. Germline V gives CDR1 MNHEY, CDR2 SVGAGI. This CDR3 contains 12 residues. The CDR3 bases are TGTGCCAGCAGTCCCAGGGACTATGGCTACACCTTC. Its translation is CASSPRDYGYTF.

The DNA for the CDR3 is TGTGCCAGCAGCGTAGGGGACAGGGGACCTCAGCCCCAGCATTTT. Translating it yields CASSVGDRGPQPQHF. The V call is TRBV9, the J call TRBJ1-5; TRBD1 matches 10 bases. The CDR3 length is 15 residues. The V and J ends lost 0 bases and 6 bases, in that order; junction bases with no gene match: 3. Germline V gene lookup returns CDR1 SGDLS and CDR2 YYNGEE.

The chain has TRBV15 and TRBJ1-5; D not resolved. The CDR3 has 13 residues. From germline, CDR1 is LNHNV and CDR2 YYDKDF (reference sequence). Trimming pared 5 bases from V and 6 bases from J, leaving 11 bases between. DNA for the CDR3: TGTGCCACCAGCCCGAAGTCGAGTCAGCCCCAGCATTTT. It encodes CATSPKSSQPQHF.

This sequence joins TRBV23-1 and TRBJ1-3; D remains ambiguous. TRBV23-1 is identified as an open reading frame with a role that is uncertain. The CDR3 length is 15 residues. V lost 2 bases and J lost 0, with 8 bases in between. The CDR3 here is CASSQVLSSGNTIYF. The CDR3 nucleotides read TGCGCCAGCAGTCAAGTCCTCAGCTCTGGAAACACCATATATTTT.

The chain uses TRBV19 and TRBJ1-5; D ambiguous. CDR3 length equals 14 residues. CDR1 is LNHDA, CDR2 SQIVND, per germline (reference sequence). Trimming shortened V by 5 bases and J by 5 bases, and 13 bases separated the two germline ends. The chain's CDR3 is CASSSDYGDQPQHF. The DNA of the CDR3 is TGTGCCAGTAGTTCCGACTACGGAGATCAGCCCCAGCATTTT.

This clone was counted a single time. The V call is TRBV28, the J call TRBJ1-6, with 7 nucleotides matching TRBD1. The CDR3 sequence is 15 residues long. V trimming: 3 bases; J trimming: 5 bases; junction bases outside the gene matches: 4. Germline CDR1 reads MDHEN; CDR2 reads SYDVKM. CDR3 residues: CASSLTGIDNSPLHF. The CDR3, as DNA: TGTGCCAGCAGTTTGACAGGGATCGATAATTCACCCCTCCACTTT. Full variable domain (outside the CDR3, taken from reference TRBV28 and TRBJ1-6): DVKVTQSSRYLVKRTGEKVFLECVQDMDHENMFWYRQDPGLGLRLIYFSYDVKMKEKGDIPEGYSVSREKKERFSLILESASTNQTSMYLCASSLTGIDNSPLHFGNGTRLTVT.

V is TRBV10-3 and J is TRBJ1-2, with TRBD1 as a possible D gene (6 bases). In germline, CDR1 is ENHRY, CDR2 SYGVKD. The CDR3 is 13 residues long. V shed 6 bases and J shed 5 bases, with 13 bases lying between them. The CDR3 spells CAIRGTTGYGYTF. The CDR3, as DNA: TGTGCCATCAGGGGGACAACTGGGTATGGCTACACCTTC.

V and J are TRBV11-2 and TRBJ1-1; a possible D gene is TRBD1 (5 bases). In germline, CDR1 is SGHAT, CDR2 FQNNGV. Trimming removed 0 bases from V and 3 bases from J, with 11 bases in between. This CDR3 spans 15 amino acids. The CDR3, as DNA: TGTGCCAGCAGCTTAGATTGGGGCATCTACACTGAAGCTTTCTTT. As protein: CASSLDWGIYTEAFF.

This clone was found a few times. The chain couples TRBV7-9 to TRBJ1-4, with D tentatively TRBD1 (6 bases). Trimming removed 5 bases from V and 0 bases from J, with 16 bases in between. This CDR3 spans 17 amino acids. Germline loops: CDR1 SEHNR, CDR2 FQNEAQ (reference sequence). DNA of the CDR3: TGTGCCAGCAGCCCCCGGGGGGGCTTACCAACTAATGAAAAACTGTTTTTT. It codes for CASSPRGGLPTNEKLFF. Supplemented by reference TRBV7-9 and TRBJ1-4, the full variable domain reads DTGVSQNPRHKITKRGQNVTFRCDPISEHNRLYWYRQTLGQGPEFLTYFQNEAQLEKSRLLSDRFSAERPKGSFSTLEIQRTEQGDSAMYLCASSPRGGLPTNEKLFFGSGTQLSVL.

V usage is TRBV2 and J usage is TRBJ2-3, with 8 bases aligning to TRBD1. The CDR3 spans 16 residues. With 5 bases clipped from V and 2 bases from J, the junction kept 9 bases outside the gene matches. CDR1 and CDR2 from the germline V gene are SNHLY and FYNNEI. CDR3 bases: TGTGCCAGCAGTCACCCGGGACAGGAAACCACAGATACGCAGTATTTT. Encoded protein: CASSHPGQETTDTQYF.

CDR3 sequence (DNA): TGTGCCAGTAGTAGGCAGGGGAATCAGCCCCAGCATTTT. Translated, it gives CASSRQGNQPQHF. The chain links TRBV19 to TRBJ1-5, with D possibly matching TRBD1 (6 bases). CDR3 size: 13 residues. V lost 4 bases and J lost 4, with 8 bases in between. Germline CDR1 LNHDA, CDR2 SQIVND (reference sequence).

The CDR3 DNA reads as TGTGCCAGCAGTTACGGCAGGGGTAACTATGGCTACACCTTC. Residues: CASSYGRGNYGYTF. The chain links TRBV6-5 to TRBJ1-2, with D maybe TRBD1 (6 bases). CDR1 MNHEY and CDR2 SVGAGI come from the germline V gene. Trimming pared 2 bases from V and 1 base from J, leaving 8 bases between. This CDR3 has 14 residues.

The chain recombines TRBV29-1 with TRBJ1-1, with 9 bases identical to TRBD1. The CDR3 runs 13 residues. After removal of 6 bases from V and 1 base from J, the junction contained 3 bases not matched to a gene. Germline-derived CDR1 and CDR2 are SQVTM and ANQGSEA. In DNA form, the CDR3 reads TGCAGCGTGGGACAGGGAAAGAACACTGAAGCTTTCTTT. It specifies CSVGQGKNTEAFF.

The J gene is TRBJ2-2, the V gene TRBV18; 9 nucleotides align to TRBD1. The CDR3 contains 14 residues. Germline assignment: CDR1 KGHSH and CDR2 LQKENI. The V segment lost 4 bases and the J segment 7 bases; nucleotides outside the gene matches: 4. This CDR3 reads CASSRQGDNGELFF. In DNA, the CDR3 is TGTGCCAGCTCACGACAGGGGGACAACGGGGAGCTGTTTTTT.